The entry that follows covers one T cell receptor (beta chain) sequence. These data belong to a study of blood T cell repertoires in COVID-19. Study background: PBMCs, B-cell-depleted T cells, or T cells provided the cDNA or gDNA that made up the material.

The V end was cut by 2 bases, the J end by 2 bases, with 8 bases between. CDR1 is MNHNY and CDR2 is SVGAGI in the germline V gene (reference sequence). This CDR3 comprises 14 residues. Participants spanned ages about 18 to 95 years and resided in roughly 22 US areas. The assay was immunoSEQ multiplex PCR, and TCRdb's table has in-frame clones only and misses some. The data contain 220,000 or so clones, around 84% of them singletons. Material for sequencing was PBMCs or T cells enriched from blood (not recorded which). This clonotype was obtained from a woman between 40 and 50 years old who had recovered from COVID-19. The gene calls are TRBV6-6 and TRBJ2-3; unclear D gene. CDR3 coding DNA: TGTGCCAGCAGTTACCTATTAAACACAGATACGCAGTATTTT. Protein sequence: CASSYLLNTDTQYF.